This TCR beta chain was profiled in a study of blood T cell repertoires in COVID-19. Across the whole study: COVID-19 samples, acute and convalescent, were from the United States, Italy and Spain. PBMCs, B-cell-depleted T cells, or T cells were the source of the cDNA or gDNA that made up the material.

Original analysis: Reference gene primer amplification yielded estimated nucleated cell counts. Clones were read by immunoSEQ multiplex PCR, and TCRdb kept only the in-frame ones, dropping some. V and J calls and clone size are copied from that table; D and trimming were computed from the DNA. Counted here are fewer than 200,000 clones, 70% to 90% occurring once; the ten biggest clones make up approximately 1.1%. The CDR3 runs 16 residues. Germline V CDR1 and CDR2: LNHDA, SQIVND (reference sequence). V lost 1 base, J lost 0 bases, and 12 bases lay in between. This clonotype originated in a man aged 40-49 years with acute or convalescent COVID-19. The material sequenced was peripheral blood. V is TRBV19 and J is TRBJ1-1; no clear D gene. The CDR3 sequence is CASSIVWRAMNTEAFF. CDR3 coding DNA: TGTGCCAGTAGTATAGTGTGGAGGGCCATGAACACTGAAGCTTTCTTT.